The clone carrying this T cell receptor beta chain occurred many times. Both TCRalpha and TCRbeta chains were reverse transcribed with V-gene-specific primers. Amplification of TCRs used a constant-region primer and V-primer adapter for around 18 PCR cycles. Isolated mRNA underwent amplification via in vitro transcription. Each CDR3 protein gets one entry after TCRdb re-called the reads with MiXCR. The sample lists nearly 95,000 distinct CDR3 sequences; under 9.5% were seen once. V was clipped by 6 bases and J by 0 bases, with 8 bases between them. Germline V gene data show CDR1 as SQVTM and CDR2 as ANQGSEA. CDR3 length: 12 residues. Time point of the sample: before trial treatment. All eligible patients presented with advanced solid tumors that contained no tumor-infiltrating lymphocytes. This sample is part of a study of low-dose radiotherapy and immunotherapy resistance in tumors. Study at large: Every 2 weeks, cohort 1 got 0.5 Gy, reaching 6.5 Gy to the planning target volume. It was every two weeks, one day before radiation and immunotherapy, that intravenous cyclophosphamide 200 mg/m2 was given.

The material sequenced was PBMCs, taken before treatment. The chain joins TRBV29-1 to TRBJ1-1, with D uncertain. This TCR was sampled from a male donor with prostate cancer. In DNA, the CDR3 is TGCAGCGTCGATCCATTGAACACTGAAGCTTTCTTT. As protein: CSVDPLNTEAFF.